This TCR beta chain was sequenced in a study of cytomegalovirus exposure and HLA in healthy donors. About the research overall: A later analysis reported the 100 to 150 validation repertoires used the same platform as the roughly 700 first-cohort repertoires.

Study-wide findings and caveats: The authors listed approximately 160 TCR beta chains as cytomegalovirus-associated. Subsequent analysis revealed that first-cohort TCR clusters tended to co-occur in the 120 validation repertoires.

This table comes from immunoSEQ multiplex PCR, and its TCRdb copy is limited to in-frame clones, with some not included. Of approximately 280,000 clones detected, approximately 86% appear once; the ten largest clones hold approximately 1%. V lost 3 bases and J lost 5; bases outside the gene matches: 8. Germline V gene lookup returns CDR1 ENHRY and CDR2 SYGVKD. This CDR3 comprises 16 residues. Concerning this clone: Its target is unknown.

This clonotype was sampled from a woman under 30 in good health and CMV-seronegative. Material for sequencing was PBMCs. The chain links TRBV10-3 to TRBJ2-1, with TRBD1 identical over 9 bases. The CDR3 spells CAISDNLGQGNNEQFF. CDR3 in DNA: TGTGCCATCAGTGATAACTTGGGACAGGGAAACAATGAGCAGTTCTTC.